This T cell receptor (beta chain) was captured by sequencing in a study of response to subunit inactivated influenza vaccine. The CDR3 has 18 amino acids. V lost 5 bases, J lost 3 bases, and 17 bases stayed unmatched. Germline CDR1 and CDR2: SGHAT and FQNNGV. MiXCR, applied by TCRdb to the RT-PCR reads, yields one record per CDR3 protein. There are under 750,000 distinct CDR3 sequences in the sample; roughly 12% occur only once, and roughly 10% lies in the top ten. This clonotype has only a few counts. Its antigen remains unknown. Overall study findings and caveats: Authors suggested each seasonal influenza vaccination recruits few new T cells.

This TCR came from a man aged 45 to 65 who received an inactivated influenza vaccine. The starting material was PBMCs from blood, obtained on the day of vaccination. The rearrangement links TRBV11-2 to TRBJ1-1, with TRBD1 matching 8 bases. The CDR3 DNA reads as TGTGCCAGCAGCCTACAAAGACAGGGAACAGGGGGACACACTGAAGCTTTCTTT. Translation: CASSLQRQGTGGHTEAFF. The full variable domain, rest sourced from reference TRBV11-2 and TRBJ1-1, is EAGVAQSPRYKIIEKRQSVAFWCNPISGHATLYWYQQILGQGPKLLIQFQNNGVVDDSQLPKDRFSAERLKGVDSTLKIQPAKLEDSAVYLCASSLQRQGTGGHTEAFFGQGTRLTVV.